Below, one T cell receptor beta chain is given with its context. The germline V gene has CDR1 MNHEY and CDR2 SVGAGI. The CDR3 extends over 14 amino acids. After removal of 4 bases from V and 5 bases from J, the junction contained 4 bases not matched to a gene. This sample is part of a study of cytomegalovirus exposure and HLA in healthy donors. The PCR used 60 Vbeta and 13 Jbeta primers. TCRdb keeps only in-frame clones here, not all; method: immunoSEQ multiplex PCR. This table has approximately 150,000 clones, around three quarters appearing once. Donors were nominally healthy when sampled, though unrecorded immune exposures were likely.

The chain employs TRBV6-5 and TRBJ2-7; 11 bases line up with TRBD2. The receptor was isolated from a young woman in good health and CMV-seropositive. The sample taken for sequencing was PBMCs. CDR3 coding DNA: TGTGCCAGCAGTTCGACTAGCGGGGCCCACGAGCAGTACTTC. Translation: CASSSTSGAHEQYF.